The 20 T cell receptor beta chains listed next were all sequenced from one sample in a study of blood T cell repertoires in COVID-19. Sequenced by immunoSEQ multiplex PCR; TCRdb stores in-frame clones only, minus some. The top ten hold around 3% of the sample, which has 390,000 or so clones, roughly nine tenths seen once. Sequences were obtained from peripheral blood. Source of these receptors: a woman aged 25-40 years with COVID-19, enrolled during active disease.

The chain's CDR3 is CAWGWREKLFF. The CDR3 DNA follows: TGTGCCTGGGGTTGGAGGGAAAAACTGTTTTTT. The chain is built from TRBV30 and TRBJ1-4; no reliable D call. The CDR3 extends over 11 amino acids. Deletions cut 5 bases from V and 8 bases from J, with 9 bases between. CDR1 is GTSNPN and CDR2 is SVGIG in the germline V gene (reference sequence).

The CDR3 region has the DNA TGTGCCAGCAGCACCGGGACAGCCACGTCAGGGGGTGAAAAACTGTTTTTT. Amino acid sequence: CASSTGTATSGGEKLFF. The chain recombines TRBV7-2 with TRBJ1-4; 7 nucleotides line up with TRBD1. Germline trimming cut 5 bases from V and 7 bases from J; bases unmatched to any gene: 16. CDR3 length: 17 amino acids. The V gene's germline CDR1 is SGHTA and CDR2 FQGNSA.

The V and J genes are TRBV7-2 and TRBJ1-5; D not resolved. The V end lost 6 bases, the J end lost 2 bases, and 8 bases lay between the germline ends. Germline assignment: CDR1 SGHTA and CDR2 FQGNSA. This CDR3 spans 13 amino acids. CDR3 sequence (DNA): TGTGCCAGCAGTACAGTGCGCAATCAGCCCCAGCATTTT. This codes for CASSTVRNQPQHF.

V and J are TRBV15 and TRBJ1-1; 7 nucleotides line up with TRBD1. The CDR3 is 15 residues long. The J segment lost 2 bases and the V segment lost 3 bases, leaving 6 bases of the junction unmatched. Germline V gives CDR1 LNHNV, CDR2 YYDKDF (reference sequence). CDR3 DNA: TGTGCCACCAGCAGCGACAGGGATCTCAACACTGAAGCTTTCTTT. This codes for CATSSDRDLNTEAFF. The complete variable domain, with remaining parts taken from reference TRBV15 and TRBJ1-1, reads DAMVIQNPRYQVTQFGKPVTLSCSQTLNHNVMYWYQQKSSQAPKLLFHYYDKDFNNEADTPDNFQSRRPNTSFCFLDIRSPGLGDTAMYLCATSSDRDLNTEAFFGQGTRLTVV.

This clone was picked up one time. The rearrangement uses TRBV5-6 and TRBJ1-2, with a weak D call TRBD1 (5 bases). Trimming pared 2 bases from V and 0 bases from J, leaving 14 bases between. The CDR3 spans 16 residues. CDR1 is SGHDT and CDR2 is YYEEEE in the germline V gene. CDR3 residues: CASSFPDRRSNYGYTF. The CDR3, as DNA: TGTGCCAGCAGCTTCCCAGACAGACGATCTAACTATGGCTACACCTTC.

The J gene is TRBJ2-1, the V gene TRBV5-1; 8 bases are a match to TRBD2. V trimming: 4 bases; J trimming: 4 bases; junction bases outside the gene matches: 7. Looked up from germline, CDR1 is SGHRS and CDR2 is YFSETQ. The CDR3 is 15 amino acids. The CDR3 DNA reads as TGCGCCAGCAGCCAAGCGGGAGACCCTTACAATGAGCAGTTCTTC. This translates into CASSQAGDPYNEQFF.

V is TRBV18 and J is TRBJ2-1, with 12 bases identical to TRBD2. Germline CDR1 reads KGHSH; CDR2 reads LQKENI. The CDR3 runs 17 residues. Germline trimming cut 2 bases from V and 0 bases from J; bases unmatched to any gene: 2. The CDR3 loop reads CASSPRTSGDSYNEQFF. The CDR3, as DNA: TGTGCCAGCTCACCAAGGACTAGCGGGGACTCCTACAATGAGCAGTTCTTC.

V gene TRBV10-2 combines with J gene TRBJ2-1; 12 positions agree with TRBD2. CDR1 is WSHSY, CDR2 SAAADI, per germline. J lost 9 bases, V lost 10 bases, and 10 bases had no gene match. The CDR3 sequence is 14 residues long. The CDR3 nucleotides are TGCGCCACCGTAGTCGGACTAGCGGGGACTGAGCAGTTCTTC. Protein sequence: CATVVGLAGTEQFF.

This chain connects TRBV29-1 to TRBJ2-5; no clear D. V was trimmed by 0 bases and J by 1 base, leaving 9 bases between them. The CDR3 totals 14 residues. Germline-derived CDR1 and CDR2 are SQVTM and ANQGSEA. In DNA, the CDR3 is TGCAGCGTTGAAGATCGGAGACGCCAAGAGACCCAGTACTTC. Translating it yields CSVEDRRRQETQYF.

The rearrangement joins TRBV6-2 or TRBV6-3 to TRBJ1-5; a possible D gene is TRBD1 (6 bases). V shed 3 bases and J shed 2 bases, with 14 bases lying between them. This CDR3 has 16 residues. Germline CDR1 MNHEY, CDR2 SVGEGT. The CDR3 DNA is TGTGCCAGCAGTTATCACCAAGGGGGGGGCAATCAGCCCCAGCATTTT. Amino acids: CASSYHQGGGNQPQHF.

V gene TRBV10-3 combines with J gene TRBJ2-1; 7 nucleotides align to TRBD2. The length of the CDR3 is 13 residues. CDR1 and CDR2 from the germline V gene are ENHRY and SYGVKD. V was clipped by 3 bases and J by 10 bases; unmatched bases: 6. Written as DNA, the CDR3 is TGTGCCATCAGTGATGGTCTAGCGGACGAGCAGTTCTTC. Translating it yields CAISDGLADEQFF.

J is TRBJ1-2 and V is TRBV6-5; the D is unclear. Germline CDR1 MNHEY, CDR2 SVGAGI. The CDR3 consists of 12 residues. Trimming shortened V by 4 bases and J by 8 bases, and 11 bases separated the two germline ends. As DNA, the CDR3 is TGTGCCAGCAGTTGGGAGGGAACGGGCTACACCTTC. As protein: CASSWEGTGYTF.

The chain combines TRBV7-9 with TRBJ2-5; tentatively, D is TRBD1 (6 bases). CDR1 and CDR2 (germline): SEHNR, FQNEAQ (reference sequence). This CDR3 region has 15 residues. V was cut by 1 base and J by 5 bases, with 14 bases left in between. DNA for the CDR3: TGTGCCAGCAGCTTAGTGGCCGTGAGGGGGGAGACCCAGTACTTC. This gives the protein CASSLVAVRGETQYF.

This clone was detected only once. This sequence joins TRBV4-3 and TRBJ2-3; D is possibly TRBD2 (6 bases). Trimming took off 0 bases at V and 4 bases at J, with 14 bases between the two ends. Germline-derived CDR1 and CDR2 are LGHNA and YSLEER. The CDR3 has 16 residues. The CDR3 DNA follows: TGCGCCAGCAGCCAAGATGGGGGAGGACTGGCAGATACGCAGTATTTT. Encoded protein: CASSQDGGGLADTQYF.

V usage is TRBV6-1 and J usage is TRBJ1-2; 10 nucleotides align to TRBD1. The CDR3 consists of 15 residues. Germline V gene data show CDR1 as MNHNS and CDR2 as SASEGT. With V trimmed by 1 base and J by 4 bases, 3 bases remained unmatched. Here the CDR3 reads CASSEGGTGAYGYTF. In nucleotides, the CDR3 is TGTGCCAGCAGTGAAGGGGGGACAGGGGCCTATGGCTACACCTTC.

This sequence joins TRBV14 and TRBJ1-1; D gene unclear. V gave up 1 base and J gave up 0 bases, with 12 bases separating them. Germline CDR1 SGHDN, CDR2 FVKESK. This CDR3 has 16 amino acids. The CDR3 coding sequence is TGTGCCAGCAGCCAAGGTGGGTGGGAGCTGAACACTGAAGCTTTCTTT. Translation gives CASSQGGWELNTEAFF.

The chain combines TRBV7-8 with TRBJ1-2; TRBD1 might be the D (6 bases). The CDR3 is 17 amino acids. Germline assignment: CDR1 SGHVS and CDR2 FQNEAQ. Trimming pared 1 base from V and 2 bases from J, leaving 17 bases between. CDR3 bases: TGTGCCAGCAGCTTAGTGTACAGGGTAACGTCGAACTATGGCTACACCTTC. Translated, it gives CASSLVYRVTSNYGYTF. The full variable domain, rest sourced from reference TRBV7-8 and TRBJ1-2, is GAGVSQSPRYKVAKRGQDVALRCDPISGHVSLFWYQQALGQGPEFLTYFQNEAQLDKSGLPSDRFFAERPEGSVSTLKIQRTQQEDSAVYLCASSLVYRVTSNYGYTFGSGTRLTVV.

The rearrangement joins TRBV7-9 to TRBJ1-2; the D gene is possibly TRBD1 (5 bases). Germline V gene data show CDR1 as SEHNR and CDR2 as FQNEAQ (reference sequence). V was trimmed by 1 base and J by 3 bases, leaving 12 bases between them. This CDR3 has 15 residues. CDR3 DNA: TGTGCCAGCAGCTTAGGGCCGACAGAGTACTATGGCTACACCTTC. This encodes CASSLGPTEYYGYTF.

J is TRBJ1-2 and V is TRBV2, with 8 bases that match TRBD1. The trim removed 8 bases at V and 2 bases at J, leaving 7 bases unmatched. From germline, CDR1 is SNHLY and CDR2 FYNNEI. There are 14 residues in the CDR3. The CDR3 region has the DNA TGTGCCAGCGAGGACAGGGAGGCGAACTATGGCTACACCTTC. This encodes CASEDREANYGYTF.

This clone was observed once. This rearrangement joins TRBV27 to TRBJ2-3, with D unresolved. CDR1 and CDR2 from the germline V gene are MNHEY and SMNVEV (reference sequence). The CDR3 covers 15 residues. Trimming removed 3 bases at V and 0 bases at J, with 10 bases between. The CDR3 sequence: CASSFSRLSTDTQYF. The DNA of the CDR3 is TGTGCCAGCAGTTTCTCCCGCCTAAGCACAGATACGCAGTATTTT.